The rows below give T cell receptor beta chains drawn from one sample of a study of shared clonotypes between healthy human individuals. The table came from immunoSEQ multiplex PCR; TCRdb's copy has only in-frame clones and leaves some out. The profile shows around 700,000 clones, about two thirds of them singletons. The specimen was memory CD4+ T cells sorted from blood. These receptors were collected from a woman in her thirties in good health. The CDR3 runs from the conserved cysteine through the conserved F or W. A D gene is named only where the DNA matches it firmly. Not every row has a clone size; where given, it reads once, few, many or a size class.

v_call	d_call	j_call	clone_size	cdr3_aa	cdr3_nt
TRBV21-1	-	TRBJ1-1	-	CASSSPTNTEAFF	TGTGCCAGCAGCAGCCCAACAAACACTGAAGCTTTCTTT
TRBV29-1	TRBD2	TRBJ2-7	-	CSVEDAGVGSSYEQYF	TGCAGCGTTGAAGATGCGGGGGTCGGCAGTTCCTACGAGCAGTACTTC
TRBV28	-	TRBJ2-3	-	CASTQKVGHGTDTQYF	TGTGCCAGCACCCAAAAGGTAGGACACGGCACAGATACGCAGTATTTT
TRBV7-3	TRBD1	TRBJ1-1	-	CASSKRQGGTEAFF	TGTGCCAGCAGCAAAAGACAGGGTGGCACTGAAGCTTTCTTT
TRBV19	-	TRBJ2-6	few	CATASQFGGANVLTF	TGTGCCACCGCCTCACAGTTCGGAGGGGCCAACGTCCTGACTTTC
TRBV6-6	TRBD2	TRBJ2-7	few	CASSGSGRADYEQYF	TGTGCCAGCAGCGGTAGCGGGAGGGCCGACTACGAGCAGTACTTC
TRBV28	TRBD1	TRBJ1-5	-	CASSQRRWTGGQPQHF	TGTGCCAGCAGTCAGAGAAGGTGGACAGGGGGTCAGCCCCAGCATTTT
TRBV10-1	-	TRBJ2-3	few	CASSLTSTDTQYF	TGCGCCAGCAGCCTCACTAGCACAGATACGCAGTATTTT
TRBV7-8	TRBD1	TRBJ2-1	-	CASSTGTGGGNEQFF	TGTGCCAGCAGCACCGGGACAGGGGGTGGCAATGAGCAGTTCTTC
TRBV9	-	TRBJ1-4	-	CASSVLGELNEKLFF	TGTGCCAGCAGCGTATTAGGGGAACTTAATGAAAAACTGTTTTTT
TRBV18	-	TRBJ1-1	-	CASSEQAGATTEAFF	TGTGCCAGCTCCGAGCAAGCGGGGGCGACCACTGAAGCTTTCTTT
TRBV29-1	TRBD2	TRBJ2-3	-	CSAPDWASGSMTQYF	TGCAGCGCGCCCGACTGGGCTAGCGGGAGCATGACGCAGTATTTT
TRBV5-6	-	TRBJ1-2	-	CASSVGPYGYTF	TGTGCCAGCAGCGTGGGTCCGTATGGCTACACCTTC
TRBV18	-	TRBJ1-4	few	CASSLGGGEKLFF	TGTGCCAGCTCACTCGGGGGCGGTGAAAAACTGTTTTTT
TRBV18	TRBD1	TRBJ1-1	-	CASSLGQGSTEAFF	TGTGCCAGCTCACTGGGACAGGGGAGCACTGAAGCTTTCTTT
TRBV11-3	-	TRBJ2-3	-	CASSHEGWADTQYF	TGTGCCAGCAGCCACGAGGGTTGGGCAGATACGCAGTATTTT
TRBV28	TRBD1	TRBJ2-3	-	CASSSPNRGGTDTQYF	TGTGCCAGCAGTTCTCCCAACAGGGGTGGCACAGATACGCAGTATTTT
TRBV5-1	TRBD2	TRBJ2-1	few	CASSGAGAPFGEQFF	TGCGCCAGCAGCGGAGCGGGAGCACCGTTCGGTGAGCAGTTCTTC
TRBV7-9	-	TRBJ2-1	many	CASSFKSGYNEQFF	TGTGCCAGCAGCTTTAAGTCCGGGTACAATGAGCAGTTCTTC
TRBV5-1	TRBD2	TRBJ2-1	-	CASSLGPQGSGGDNEQFF	TGCGCCAGCAGCTTGGGTCCCCAAGGTAGCGGGGGGGACAATGAGCAGTTCTTC
TRBV10-3	TRBD1	TRBJ2-7	-	CAISKTPTGGYEQYF	TGTGCCATCAGTAAAACCCCGACAGGGGGCTACGAGCAGTACTTC
TRBV30	-	TRBJ1-4	-	CAWSYRGLNEKLFF	TGTGCCTGGAGTTATCGAGGGCTTAATGAAAAACTGTTTTTT
TRBV7-2	TRBD1	TRBJ2-7	-	CASSSQTGGYEQYF	TGTGCCAGCAGCTCCCAGACAGGGGGCTACGAGCAGTACTTC
TRBV5-4	TRBD1	TRBJ1-5	-	CASSFLGTGGLQPQHF	TGTGCCAGCAGCTTTTTAGGGACAGGGGGCTTGCAGCCCCAGCATTTT
TRBV19	TRBD2	TRBJ2-3	-	CASSFRGSGKEGDTQYF	TGTGCCAGTAGTTTCCGTGGTAGCGGGAAAGAGGGGGATACGCAGTATTTT